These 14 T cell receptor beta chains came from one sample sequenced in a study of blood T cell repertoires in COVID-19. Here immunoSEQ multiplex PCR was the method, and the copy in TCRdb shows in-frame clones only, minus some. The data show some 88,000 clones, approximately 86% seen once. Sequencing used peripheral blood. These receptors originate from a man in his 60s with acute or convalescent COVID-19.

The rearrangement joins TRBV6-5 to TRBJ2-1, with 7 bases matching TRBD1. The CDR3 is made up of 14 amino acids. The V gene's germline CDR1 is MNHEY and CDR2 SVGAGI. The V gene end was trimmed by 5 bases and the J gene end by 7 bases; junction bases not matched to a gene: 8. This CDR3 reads CASSKTGTENEQFF. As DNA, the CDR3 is TGTGCCAGCAGTAAAACCGGGACAGAGAATGAGCAGTTCTTC.

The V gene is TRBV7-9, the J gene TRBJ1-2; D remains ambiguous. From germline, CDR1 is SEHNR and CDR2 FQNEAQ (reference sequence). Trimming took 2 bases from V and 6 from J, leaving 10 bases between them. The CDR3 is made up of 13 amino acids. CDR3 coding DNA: TGTGCCAGCAGCTTAACCATAGAAAATGGCTACACCTTC. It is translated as CASSLTIENGYTF.

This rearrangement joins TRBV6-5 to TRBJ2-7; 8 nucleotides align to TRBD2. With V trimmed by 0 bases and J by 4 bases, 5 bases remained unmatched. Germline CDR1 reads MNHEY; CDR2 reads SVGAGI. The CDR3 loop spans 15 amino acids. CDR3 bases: TGTGCCAGCAGTTACTCGGAGACTAGCGTGTACGAGCAGTACTTC. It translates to CASSYSETSVYEQYF.

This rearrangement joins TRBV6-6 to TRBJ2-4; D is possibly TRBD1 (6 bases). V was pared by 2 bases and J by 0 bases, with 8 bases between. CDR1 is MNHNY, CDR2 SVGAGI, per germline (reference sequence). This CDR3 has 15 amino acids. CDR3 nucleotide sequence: TGTGCCAGCAGTTACGGGGGCCTAGCCAAAAACATTCAGTACTTC. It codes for CASSYGGLAKNIQYF.

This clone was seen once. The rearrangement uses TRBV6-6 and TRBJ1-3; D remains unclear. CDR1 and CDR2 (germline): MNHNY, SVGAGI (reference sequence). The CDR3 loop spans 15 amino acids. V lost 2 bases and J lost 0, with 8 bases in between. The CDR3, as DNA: TGTGCCAGCAGTTACACAGAGCTCTCTGGAAACACCATATATTTT. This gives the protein CASSYTELSGNTIYF.

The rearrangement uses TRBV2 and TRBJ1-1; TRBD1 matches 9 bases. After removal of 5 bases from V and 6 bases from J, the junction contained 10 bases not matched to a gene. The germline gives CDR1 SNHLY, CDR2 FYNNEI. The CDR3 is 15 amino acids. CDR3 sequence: CASSPGTGKRAEAFF. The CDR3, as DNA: TGTGCCAGCAGTCCCGGGACAGGGAAGAGGGCTGAAGCTTTCTTT.

The CDR3 DNA is TGTGCCAGTAGTACCTCAGGGGGCGGAAGTTATGGCTACACCTTC. This codes for CASSTSGGGSYGYTF. This chain uses TRBV19 with TRBJ1-2, with TRBD1 identical over 8 bases. Germline CDR1 reads LNHDA; CDR2 reads SQIVND (reference sequence). The CDR3 extends over 15 amino acids. V gave up 4 bases and J gave up 5 bases; unmatched junction bases: 9.

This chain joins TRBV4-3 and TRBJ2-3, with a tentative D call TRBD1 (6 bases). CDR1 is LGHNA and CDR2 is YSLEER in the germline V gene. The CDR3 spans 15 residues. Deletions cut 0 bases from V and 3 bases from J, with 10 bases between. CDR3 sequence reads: CASSQEFRGTDTQYF. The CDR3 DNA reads TGCGCCAGCAGCCAAGAGTTTAGGGGGACAGATACGCAGTATTTT.

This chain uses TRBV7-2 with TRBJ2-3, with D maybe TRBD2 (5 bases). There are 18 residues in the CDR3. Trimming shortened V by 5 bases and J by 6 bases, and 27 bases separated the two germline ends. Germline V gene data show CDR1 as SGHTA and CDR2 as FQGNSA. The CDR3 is CASSEQLSERWAQDTQYF. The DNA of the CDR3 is TGTGCCAGCAGCGAACAACTCTCCGAGCGGTGGGCCCAGGATACGCAGTATTTT.

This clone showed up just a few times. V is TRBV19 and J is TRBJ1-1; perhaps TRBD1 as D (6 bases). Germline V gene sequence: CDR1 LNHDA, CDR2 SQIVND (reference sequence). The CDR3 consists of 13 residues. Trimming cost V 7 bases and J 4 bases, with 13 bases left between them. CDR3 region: CASKLGQFTEAFF. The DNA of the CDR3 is TGTGCCAGTAAGCTAGGACAGTTCACTGAAGCTTTCTTT.

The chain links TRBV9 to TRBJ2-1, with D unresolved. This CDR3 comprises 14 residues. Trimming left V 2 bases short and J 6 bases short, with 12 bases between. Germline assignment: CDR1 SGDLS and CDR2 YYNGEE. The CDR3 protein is CASSVLYTANEQFF. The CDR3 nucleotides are TGTGCCAGCAGCGTTCTATATACCGCCAATGAGCAGTTCTTC.

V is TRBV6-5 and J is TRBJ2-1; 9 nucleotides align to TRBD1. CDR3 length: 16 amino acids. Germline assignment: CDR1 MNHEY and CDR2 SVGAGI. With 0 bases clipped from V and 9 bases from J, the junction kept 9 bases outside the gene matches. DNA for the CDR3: TGTGCCAGCAGTTACTCGTCGACAGGGGGGCGTCGTGAGCAGTTCTTC. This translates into CASSYSSTGGRREQFF.

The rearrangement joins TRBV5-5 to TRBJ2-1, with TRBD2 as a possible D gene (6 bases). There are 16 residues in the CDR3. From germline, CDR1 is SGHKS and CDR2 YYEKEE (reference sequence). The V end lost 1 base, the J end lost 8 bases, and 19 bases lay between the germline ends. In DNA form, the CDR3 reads TGTGCCAGCAGCTTGTCGGGTAGCGGAAAGGGCCATGAGCAGTTCTTC. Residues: CASSLSGSGKGHEQFF.

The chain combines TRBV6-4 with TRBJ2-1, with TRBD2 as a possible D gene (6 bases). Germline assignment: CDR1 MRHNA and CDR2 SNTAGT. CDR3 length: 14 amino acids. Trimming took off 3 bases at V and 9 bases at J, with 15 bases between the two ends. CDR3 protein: CASSELAGLSEQFF. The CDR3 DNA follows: TGTGCCAGCAGTGAGTTGGCGGGGTTAAGTGAGCAGTTCTTC.